The T cell receptor beta chain under discussion was sequenced for a study of human T cells and chemical hapten exposure. Study-level findings and limits: TCRs whose frequency exceeded 1 in 1000 remained the same following DPC sensitization.

TCRdb reanalysed the RACE reads using MiXCR and keeps one entry per CDR3 protein. The sample carries about 90,000 distinct CDR3 sequences, 8.5% to 9% recorded once. Germline V lookup: CDR1 DFQATT, CDR2 SNEGSKA (reference sequence). The CDR3 consists of 15 residues. V lost 4 bases and J lost 3, with 18 bases in between. This clonotype was found many times. The antigen is not known. The sample's time point: pre-sensitization, week 0. Regarding treatment: therapeutic diphenylcyclopropenone sensitization with weekly scalp DPC. Total RNA extraction was carried out from unfractionated whole blood. The V gene is TRBV20-1, the J gene TRBJ1-1; D possibly corresponds to TRBD1 (5 bases). Sequencing used whole blood, obtained in connection with sensitization to the hapten diphenylcyclopropenone (DPC). The sequence derives from a man aged 40-49 years with alopecia areata. Some clones in this sample may be carry-over from other donors' samples. The DNA for the CDR3 is TGCAGTGCTAAAAGGTGGGGAGGGACGGACACTGAAGCTTTCTTT. Its translation: CSAKRWGGTDTEAFF.